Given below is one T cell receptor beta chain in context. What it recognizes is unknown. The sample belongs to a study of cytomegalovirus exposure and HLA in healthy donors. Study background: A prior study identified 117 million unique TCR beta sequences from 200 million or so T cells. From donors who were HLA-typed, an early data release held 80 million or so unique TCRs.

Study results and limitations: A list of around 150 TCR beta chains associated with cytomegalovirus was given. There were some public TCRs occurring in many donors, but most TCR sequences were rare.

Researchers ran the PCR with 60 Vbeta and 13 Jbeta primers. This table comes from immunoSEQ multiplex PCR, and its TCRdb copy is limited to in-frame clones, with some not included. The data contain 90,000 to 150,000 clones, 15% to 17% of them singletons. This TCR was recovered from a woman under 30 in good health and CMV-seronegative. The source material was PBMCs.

CDR3 loop: CASSYDSPDGYTF. CDR3 DNA: TGTGCCAGCAGTTACGACAGCCCCGATGGCTACACCTTC. The chain joins TRBV6-6 to TRBJ1-2, with D possibly being TRBD1 (5 bases). V was trimmed by 2 bases and J by 6 bases, leaving 10 bases between them. The CDR3 runs 13 residues. Germline values: CDR1 MNHNY, CDR2 SVGAGI (reference sequence).